Below are 32 T cell receptor beta chains sequenced from a single sample in a study of T-cell reconstitution after alpha-beta-depleted transplantation in children. The TCRbeta library incorporated unique molecular identifiers. Via MiXCR, TCRdb re-called the PCR reads, giving one row per CDR3 protein. The sample yields 490,000 or so distinct CDR3 sequences, roughly a tenth seen once. The sample in question was PBMCs, obtained before TCRalphabeta/CD19-depleted stem cell transplant. These receptors all come from a child aged 2 to 15 with inherited bone marrow failure, due to receive a stem cell transplant.

With regard to this clonotype: A junction end diverges from the germline sequence, so it may reflect a read error. V gene TRBV27 combines with J gene TRBJ2-7; D might be TRBD2 (6 bases). The germline V gene has CDR1 MNHEY and CDR2 SMNVEV (reference sequence). This CDR3 region has 13 residues. The CDR3 spells CASSVGRNYQQHF. In nucleotides, the CDR3 is TGTGCCAGCAGTGTTGGGAGGAACTACCAGCAGCACTTC.

This clonotype has ten or more counts. J is TRBJ2-7 and V is TRBV5-1; D is unclear. The germline V gene encodes CDR1 SGHRS and CDR2 YFSETQ. V was cut by 0 bases and J by 2 bases, with 9 bases left in between. The CDR3 consists of 14 residues. Here the CDR3 DNA reads TGCGCCAGCAGCTTGGGGCGGAGACCCTACGAGCAGTACTTC. Its translation is CASSLGRRPYEQYF. The full variable domain, in which reference TRBV5-1 and TRBJ2-7 provide the parts outside the CDR3, is KAGVTQTPRYLIKTRGQQVTLSCSPISGHRSVSWYQQTPGQGLQFLFEYFSETQRNKGNFPGRFSGRQFSNSRSEMNVSTLELGDSALYLCASSLGRRPYEQYFGPGTRLTVT.

This clonotype has more than one count but fewer than ten. Its ends do not fully match the called genes, so a read error is possible. The rearrangement uses TRBV7-7 and TRBJ2-1; 12 bases fit TRBD1. The CDR3 totals 15 residues. CDR1 SSHAT and CDR2 FNYEAQ come from the germline V gene (reference sequence). CDR3 bases: TGTGCTAGCAGCTTAGGGGACAGGGGGCTCAATGAGCAGTTCTTC. It yields the protein CASSLGDRGLNEQFF. Using reference TRBV7-7 and TRBJ2-1 for the parts outside the CDR3, the full variable domain is GAGVSQSPRYKVTKRGQDVTLRCDPISSHATLYWYQQALGQGPEFLTYFNYEAQPDKSGLPSDRFSAERPEGSISTLTIQRTEQRDSAMYRCASSLGDRGLNEQFFGPGTRLTVL.

The chain links TRBV5-8 to TRBJ1-5; no clear D. V shed 3 bases and J shed 6 bases, with 10 bases lying between them. Germline-derived CDR1 and CDR2 are SGHTS and YDEGEE. The CDR3 loop spans 13 amino acids. This chain's CDR3 is CASSSTDPQPQHF. The CDR3 DNA sequence: TGTGCCAGCAGCTCTACCGACCCTCAGCCCCAGCATTTT.

There are many counts of this clonotype. The chain has TRBV12-3 or TRBV12-4 and TRBJ2-3, with a possible D match to TRBD2 (6 bases). CDR3 length: 14 amino acids. Trimming left V 4 bases short and J 5 bases short, with 13 bases between. The CDR3: CASSSRETKDTQYF. The CDR3, as DNA: TGTGCCAGCAGTTCCCGGGAGACCAAAGATACGCAGTATTTT.

This clonotype was detected many times. The chain joins TRBV7-8 to TRBJ1-6; maybe TRBD1 (5 bases). CDR3 length: 17 amino acids. Germline assignment: CDR1 SGHVS and CDR2 FQNEAQ. Trimming cost V 0 bases and J 3 bases, with 12 bases left between them. Here the CDR3 reads CASSLAGDEIYNSPLHF. The CDR3 nucleotides read TGTGCCAGCAGCTTAGCGGGGGACGAGATCTATAATTCACCCCTCCACTTT.

The rearrangement links TRBV20-1 to TRBJ2-7; the D gene is possibly TRBD2 (6 bases). The CDR3 has 14 amino acids. Between the trimmed V and J ends, which lost 0 bases and 4 bases, there was a span of 13 bases. CDR1 DFQATT and CDR2 SNEGSKA come from the germline V gene (reference sequence). The CDR3 DNA is TGCAGTGCTAGAGATAGGAGGGGATGGTACGAGCAGTACTTC. Translating it yields CSARDRRGWYEQYF.

This clonotype showed up just a few times. The chain couples TRBV6-2 or TRBV6-3 to TRBJ2-7; TRBD2 agrees at 11 bases. V shed 5 bases and J 3 bases; nucleotides not matched to a gene: 3. The CDR3 spans 14 residues. Germline V gene sequence: CDR1 MNHEY, CDR2 SVGEGT. CDR3 coding DNA: TGTGCCAGCAGTAGGGGACTAGCGGTCTACGAGCAGTACTTC. Translation gives CASSRGLAVYEQYF.

This clonotype was seen ten or more times. The gene calls are TRBV5-4 and TRBJ1-1, with TRBD1 identical over 9 bases. Trimming at V came to 4 bases and at J to 4 bases, leaving 5 bases not matched to a gene. The germline CDR1 and CDR2 sequences are SGHNT and YYREEE (reference sequence). The CDR3 covers 14 residues. The CDR3 reads CASSDTGGVTEAFF. CDR3 DNA sequence: TGTGCCAGCAGCGATACAGGGGGCGTCACTGAAGCTTTCTTT.

This clonotype was picked up many times. The gene calls are TRBV15 and TRBJ2-6; D unclear. Germline V gene data show CDR1 as LNHNV and CDR2 as YYDKDF (reference sequence). Trimming stripped 0 bases from V and 0 bases from J, with 9 bases between. This CDR3 has 17 residues. The CDR3 region is CATSRDLVGSGANVLTF. Written as DNA, the CDR3 is TGTGCCACCAGCAGAGATCTGGTGGGCTCTGGGGCCAACGTCCTGACTTTC. The full variable domain, completed using reference TRBV15 and TRBJ2-6, is DAMVIQNPRYQVTQFGKPVTLSCSQTLNHNVMYWYQQKSSQAPKLLFHYYDKDFNNEADTPDNFQSRRPNTSFCFLDIRSPGLGDTAMYLCATSRDLVGSGANVLTFGAGSRLTVL.

This clonotype appeared many times. The rearrangement uses TRBV28 and TRBJ1-5; D gene uncertain. V was cut by 3 bases and J by 9 bases, with 18 bases left in between. This CDR3 has 15 amino acids. Germline CDR1 MDHEN, CDR2 SYDVKM. CDR3 bases: TGTGCCAGCAGTTTTCCCCACGGGCCAGGATTGCCCCAGCATTTT. It codes for CASSFPHGPGLPQHF.

A few counts support this clonotype. The chain recombines TRBV7-9 with TRBJ1-2; D is unclear. Trimming shortened V by 1 base and J by 3 bases, and 9 bases separated the two germline ends. Germline V gene lookup returns CDR1 SEHNR and CDR2 FQNEAQ (reference sequence). The CDR3 is made up of 14 amino acids. The CDR3 region is CASSLVSDYYGYTF. In DNA form, the CDR3 reads TGTGCCAGCAGCTTAGTGTCGGACTACTATGGCTACACCTTC.

In its sample, this clonotype was seen many times. J is TRBJ2-3 and V is TRBV12-3 or TRBV12-4; 9 nucleotides align to TRBD2. The ends lost 5 bases at V and 4 bases at J; junction bases unmatched: 4. The CDR3 loop spans 14 amino acids. CDR3: CASSKAGGADTQYF. Written as DNA, the CDR3 is TGTGCCAGCAGTAAGGCGGGAGGGGCAGATACGCAGTATTTT.

This clonotype appeared many times. The J gene is TRBJ2-7, the V gene TRBV12-3 or TRBV12-4; 8 bases are a match to TRBD2. V gave up 5 bases and J gave up 3 bases; unmatched junction bases: 9. The CDR3 sequence is 15 residues long. CDR3 DNA: TGTGCCAGCAGTCGAACTAGCGGAGGGAACTACGAGCAGTACTTC. Protein sequence: CASSRTSGGNYEQYF.

This sequence joins TRBV29-1 and TRBJ2-7; no definite D call. This CDR3 spans 8 amino acids. CDR1 is SQVTM and CDR2 is ANQGSEA in the germline V gene. Here the CDR3 DNA reads TGCGTGGGCTACGAGCAGTACTTC. This encodes CVGYEQYF.

In this sample, this clonotype turned up many times. The chain carries TRBV27 and TRBJ2-1, with TRBD1 identical over 10 bases. The CDR3 totals 17 residues. Germline assignment: CDR1 MNHEY and CDR2 SMNVEV (reference sequence). Germline trimming cut 0 bases from V and 8 bases from J; bases unmatched to any gene: 10. The CDR3 sequence: CASSLSIWGTGVDEQFF. In nucleotides, the CDR3 is TGTGCCAGCAGTTTATCGATATGGGGGACAGGGGTCGATGAGCAGTTCTTC.

This clonotype has a count of ten or more. The chain has TRBV20-1 and TRBJ2-7; no definite D call. The CDR3 totals 11 residues. V lost 5 bases, J lost 1 base, and 6 bases lay in between. Germline V CDR1 and CDR2: DFQATT, SNEGSKA (reference sequence). The CDR3 DNA sequence: TGCAGTGCTGCCGGGTCCTACGAGCAGTACTTC. This codes for CSAAGSYEQYF.

The chain has TRBV4-3 and TRBJ2-7; no clear D gene. The CDR3 totals 16 residues. Trimming removed 0 bases from V and 0 bases from J, with 12 bases in between. Per germline, CDR1 LGHNA and CDR2 YSLEER. The CDR3 is CASSQEGIPSSYEQYF. CDR3 DNA sequence: TGCGCCAGCAGCCAAGAGGGAATTCCTAGCTCCTACGAGCAGTACTTC.

This clonotype was recorded many times. This chain links TRBV12-3 or TRBV12-4 with TRBJ2-4; D not certain. The CDR3 runs to 15 residues. Trimming pared 3 bases from V and 3 bases from J, leaving 12 bases between. CDR3 DNA: TGTGCCAGCAGTTTTGAGAGAATGGGCAAAAACATTCAGTACTTC. Its protein is CASSFERMGKNIQYF.

Details on this clonotype: A much larger clonotype is one base distant, so this may be a read error. This sequence joins TRBV20-1 and TRBJ1-2, with D perhaps TRBD1 (5 bases). The germline gives CDR1 DFQATT, CDR2 SNEGSKA (reference sequence). This CDR3 contains 8 residues. As DNA, the CDR3 is TGCACTGCTAGAAGGGGCACCTTC. Encoded protein: CTARRGTF.

This clonotype was observed many times. J is TRBJ2-7 and V is TRBV7-2; 7 nucleotides align to TRBD1. V was clipped by 6 bases and J by 7 bases; unmatched bases: 6. Per the germline V gene, CDR1 is SGHTA and CDR2 is FQGNSA. There are 12 residues in the CDR3. CDR3: CASSPQGVEQYF. The CDR3 nucleotides read TGTGCCAGCAGTCCCCAGGGGGTTGAGCAGTACTTC.

The V gene is TRBV4-3, the J gene TRBJ2-7; D not certain. The ends were cut back, 3 bases at V and 3 bases at J, with 12 bases in the middle. Germline V lookup: CDR1 LGHNA, CDR2 YSLEER. This CDR3 region has 14 residues. This CDR3 is CASSQYHLGYEQYF. CDR3 DNA: TGCGCCAGCAGCCAGTACCACTTGGGCTACGAGCAGTACTTC.

This clonotype has more than one count but fewer than ten. The V gene is TRBV5-4, the J gene TRBJ1-6, with 8 nucleotides matching TRBD1. Trimming removed 1 base from V and 12 bases from J; junction bases left unmatched: 12. Germline V gene data show CDR1 as SGHNT and CDR2 as YYREEE (reference sequence). The CDR3 contains 16 residues. For the CDR3, the DNA is TGTGCCAGCAGCTTGATGGGGCAGGGGGCGCGAATACCCCTCCACTTT. This sequence encodes CASSLMGQGARIPLHF. Complete variable domain (other parts from reference TRBV5-4 and TRBJ1-6): ETGVTQSPTHLIKTRGQQVTLRCSSQSGHNTVSWYQQALGQGPQFIFQYYREEENGRGNFPPRFSGLQFPNYSSELNVNALELDDSALYLCASSLMGQGARIPLHFGNGTRLTVT.

The chain recombines TRBV27 with TRBJ2-1; D is perhaps TRBD1 (6 bases). V was cut by 3 bases and J by 3 bases, with 15 bases left in between. From germline, CDR1 is MNHEY and CDR2 SMNVEV (reference sequence). The CDR3 length is 16 residues. The CDR3 coding sequence is TGTGCCAGCAGTTTTTCCCAGGGGCCCCTCTACAATGAGCAGTTCTTC. Translation gives CASSFSQGPLYNEQFF.

This clonotype was picked up many times. This rearrangement joins TRBV18 to TRBJ1-2, with D unclear. Per the germline V gene, CDR1 is KGHSH and CDR2 is LQKENI. V gave up 1 base and J gave up 8 bases, with 11 bases separating them. The CDR3 covers 13 residues. CDR3 bases: TGTGCCAGCTCACCACGCCCGAGGGAAGGCTACACCTTC. This gives the protein CASSPRPREGYTF.

In this sample, this clonotype turned up many times. The genes are TRBV30 and TRBJ2-7; 7 nucleotides agree with TRBD1. The V and J ends lost 4 bases and 0 bases, in that order; junction bases with no gene match: 0. CDR1 is GTSNPN and CDR2 is SVGIG in the germline V gene (reference sequence). This CDR3 has 12 amino acids. DNA of the CDR3: TGTGCCTGGACAGGGGGCTCCTACGAGCAGTACTTC. Translating gives CAWTGGSYEQYF.

There are many counts of this clonotype. V is TRBV14 and J is TRBJ2-2; D is undetermined. The CDR3 runs 15 residues. Germline V gene data show CDR1 as SGHDN and CDR2 as FVKESK. V lost 2 bases to trimming and J lost 1 base, with 8 bases between them. CDR3 bases: TGTGCCAGCAGCCAAAGGATCGAGAACACCGGGGAGCTGTTTTTT. Protein sequence: CASSQRIENTGELFF.

This clonotype was counted ten times or more. This rearrangement joins TRBV4-3 to TRBJ1-4; TRBD1 agrees at 8 bases. This CDR3 has 16 residues. Trimming at V came to 4 bases and at J to 7 bases, leaving 11 bases not matched to a gene. From germline, CDR1 is LGHNA and CDR2 YSLEER. The CDR3 DNA reads as TGCGCCAGCAGCCGCGGACAGGGCCCTGGGAGTGAAAAACTGTTTTTT. Its protein is CASSRGQGPGSEKLFF.

This clonotype was detected only a few times. The chain is built from TRBV7-6 and TRBJ2-2; D not resolved. Germline V gene sequence: CDR1 SGHVS, CDR2 FNYEAQ. V was cut by 6 bases and J by 0 bases, with 14 bases left in between. This CDR3 is 16 amino acids long. The CDR3 coding sequence is TGTGCCAGCAGACCCTCAGACTCGCCGAACACCGGGGAGCTGTTTTTT. Translation gives CASRPSDSPNTGELFF.

Ten or more counts support this clonotype. The chain joins TRBV28 to TRBJ2-7; no reliable D call. V lost 3 bases and J 7 bases, leaving 10 bases between the germline ends. The length of the CDR3 is 12 residues. In germline, CDR1 is MDHEN, CDR2 SYDVKM. This chain's CDR3 is CASSLNTLEQYF. Here the CDR3 DNA reads TGTGCCAGCAGTTTGAACACCTTAGAGCAGTACTTC.

This clonotype showed up many times. The chain uses TRBV4-1 and TRBJ2-1; no definite D call. CDR1 is MGHRA and CDR2 is YSYEKL in the germline V gene. Trimming pared 1 base from V and 3 bases from J, leaving 13 bases between. The CDR3 is 16 residues long. The CDR3, as DNA: TGCGCCAGCAGCCAAGGGCCTGATCGTTTCTACAATGAGCAGTTCTTC. Protein product: CASSQGPDRFYNEQFF.

This clonotype was seen many times. The V gene is TRBV12-3 or TRBV12-4, the J gene TRBJ2-6; D call uncertain. This CDR3 spans 15 amino acids. Trimming removed 2 bases at V and 2 bases at J, with 7 bases between. The CDR3: CASSLISAGANVLTF. In DNA form, the CDR3 reads TGTGCCAGCAGTTTAATCAGTGCTGGGGCCAACGTCCTGACTTTC.